This T cell receptor (beta chain) is from a study of blood T cell repertoires in COVID-19. Study at large: Whether acute or convalescent, the COVID-19 samples came from the United States, Italy and Spain.

Enrolled during active infection, Seattle patients were then followed longitudinally. Authors' analysis steps: By means of reference gene primer amplification, nucleated cell counts were estimated. Assay used: immunoSEQ multiplex PCR; TCRdb lists only in-frame clones, some missing. V and J calls and clone size are given by that table; D and trimming were obtained from the DNA. Here the sample spans roughly 410,000 clones, about 89% being singletons. Germline loops: CDR1 SGDLS, CDR2 YYNGEE. Between the trimmed V and J ends, which lost 0 bases and 6 bases, there was a span of 10 bases. The CDR3 extends over 13 amino acids.

The TCR sequence derives from a woman aged 60-75 years with COVID-19, enrolled during active disease. The chain joins TRBV9 to TRBJ2-7; D possibly corresponds to TRBD2 (6 bases). Sequenced material: peripheral blood. CDR3 in amino acids: CASSVVDGGEQYF. The CDR3 DNA reads as TGTGCCAGCAGCGTAGTCGACGGGGGCGAGCAGTACTTC.